These 32 T cell receptor beta chains came from one sample sequenced in a study of human T cells and chemical hapten exposure (dated by TCRdb to the early 2020s). The method behind the library was RACE. Data came from a NextSeq 500. In TCRdb, the public reads were trimmed at Q25 with fastp and aligned with MiXCR, with productive beta chains retained. CDR3 protein duplicates are merged, each entry listing the most common genes and DNA. This sample is represented by 240,000 or so distinct CDR3 sequences; about 9% of them were singletons. Around 2.5% of the sample lies in the top ten. In light of the paper, this sample's time point label describes: pre-sensitization, week 0. Sample treatment or condition, as interpreted from the label and publication: therapeutic diphenylcyclopropenone sensitization with weekly scalp DPC. The sample consisted of whole blood, taken in connection with sensitization to the hapten diphenylcyclopropenone (DPC). Receptors were obtained from a woman aged 40 to 55 with alopecia areata. Some clones in this sample may be carry-over from other donors' samples.

The chain uses TRBV21-1 and TRBJ2-1; the table gives TRBD2 as D, unverified against the DNA. TRBV21-1 is recorded as a pseudogene. The CDR3 runs to 16 residues. In nucleotides, the CDR3 is TGTGCCAGCAGGGCCTTCAATCGAGGGCCCTACAATGAGCAGTTCTTC. Amino acid sequence: CASRAFNRGPYNEQFF.

The chain employs TRBV6-5 and TRBJ2-7, with 8 bases identical to TRBD1. J gave up 1 base and V 4 bases, and 6 bases lay outside the gene matches. Germline lookup yields CDR1 MNHEY and CDR2 SVGAGI. The CDR3 extends over 15 amino acids. The DNA of the CDR3 is TGTGCCAGCAGTTCCGCCGACAGGGGTTCCTACGAGCAGTACTTC. It translates to CASSSADRGSYEQYF.

The gene calls are TRBV3-1 and TRBJ2-3; the D is unclear. Germline CDR1 reads LGHDT; CDR2 reads YNNKEL (reference sequence). CDR3 length: 13 amino acids. V was cut by 3 bases and J by 4 bases, with 8 bases left in between. The CDR3 loop reads CASSQTPADTQYF. The DNA for the CDR3 is TGTGCCAGCAGCCAGACGCCGGCAGATACGCAGTATTTT.

This clonotype appeared a few times. The chain combines TRBV20-1 with TRBJ2-3; 9 bases line up with TRBD2. Germline CDR1 DFQATT, CDR2 SNEGSKA (reference sequence). V lost 5 bases and J lost 6; bases outside the gene matches: 18. CDR3 length: 17 amino acids. Written as DNA, the CDR3 is TGCAGTGCTCCCCGAAGAGAGCGCGGGAGGGCCTGGGATACGCAGTATTTT. It encodes CSAPRRERGRAWDTQYF.

The genes are TRBV18 and TRBJ2-1, with 11 bases aligning to TRBD2. The CDR3 sequence is 17 residues long. Losses at the gene ends were 0 bases for V and 8 bases for J; bases not matched to a gene: 9. Germline CDR1 and CDR2: KGHSH and LQKENI. DNA of the CDR3: TGTGCCAGCTCACCACCGGGGAATAGCGGGAGGGCCTATGAGCAGTTCTTC. Protein sequence: CASSPPGNSGRAYEQFF. The variable domain in full, completed from reference TRBV18 and TRBJ2-1, reads NAGVMQNPRHLVRRRGQEARLRCSPMKGHSHVYWYRQLPEEGLKFMVYLQKENIIDESGMPKERFSAEFPKEGPSILRIQQVVRGDSAAYFCASSPPGNSGRAYEQFFGPGTRLTVL.

This clonotype appeared a few times. The rearrangement uses TRBV9 and TRBJ2-1, with TRBD1 matching 8 bases. Unmatched junction bases numbered 5, after V lost 0 bases and J lost 3 bases. Looked up from germline, CDR1 is SGDLS and CDR2 is YYNGEE. This CDR3 comprises 16 residues. The CDR3 nucleotides read TGTGCCAGCAGCGTAGAAGGGACAGGCTTCTACAATGAGCAGTTCTTC. The encoded protein is CASSVEGTGFYNEQFF.

The chain uses TRBV29-1 and TRBJ1-6; TRBD1 might be the D (6 bases). Germline-derived CDR1 and CDR2 are SQVTM and ANQGSEA. The CDR3 is 17 residues long. V was pared by 3 bases and J by 7 bases, with 22 bases between. In DNA form, the CDR3 reads TGCAGCGTTGAGACAGGAACCCCCGGGGACCCAAATTCACCCCTCCACTTT. Encoded protein: CSVETGTPGDPNSPLHF.

A few counts support this clonotype. This chain connects TRBV2 to TRBJ2-3; D ambiguous. This CDR3 region has 15 residues. V lost 3 bases and J lost 2, with 12 bases in between. CDR1 SNHLY and CDR2 FYNNEI come from the germline V gene. This CDR3 reads CASSDNPFLTDTQYF. CDR3 in DNA: TGTGCCAGCAGTGACAACCCGTTCCTCACAGATACGCAGTATTTT. Complete variable domain (other parts from reference TRBV2 and TRBJ2-3): EPEVTQTPSHQVTQMGQEVILRCVPISNHLYFYWYRQILGQKVEFLVSFYNNEISEKSEIFDDQFSVERPDGSNFTLKIRSTKLEDSAMYFCASSDNPFLTDTQYFGPGTRLTVL.

This clonotype has a count of ten or more. J is TRBJ1-2 and V is TRBV28; TRBD1 agrees at 11 bases. Trimming at V came to 7 bases and at J to 8 bases, leaving 6 bases not matched to a gene. The CDR3 loop spans 13 amino acids. The V gene's germline CDR1 is MDHEN and CDR2 SYDVKM. The CDR3 loop reads CASTGQGAGGYTF. The CDR3 region has the DNA TGTGCCAGCACTGGACAGGGGGCAGGCGGCTACACCTTC.

This clonotype was picked up many times. The V call is TRBV6-6, the J call TRBJ2-2; no definite D call. V lost 2 bases, J lost 6 bases, and 10 bases lay in between. The germline V gene encodes CDR1 MNHNY and CDR2 SVGAGI (reference sequence). The CDR3 is 14 residues long. In nucleotides, the CDR3 is TGTGCCAGCAGTTACCCCTCACGAGCCGGGGAGCTGTTTTTT. Translated: CASSYPSRAGELFF.

The CDR3 sequence is CASSLVQGMNTEAFF. The CDR3 DNA sequence: TGTGCCAGCAGCTTAGTCCAGGGAATGAACACTGAAGCTTTCTTT. The chain recombines TRBV7-2 with TRBJ1-1; possibly TRBD1 for D (5 bases). The V and J ends lost 1 base and 0 bases respectively, with 9 bases between them. CDR1 is SGHTA, CDR2 FQGNSA, per germline. CDR3 length equals 15 residues.

This clonotype occurred a few times. This chain joins TRBV21-1 and TRBJ2-7; whether TRBD1, the table's D call, matches the DNA was not checked. TRBV21-1 is given as a pseudogene. CDR3 length: 18 residues. For the CDR3, the DNA is TGTGCCAGCAGCAAAGTTAACCCTCAACCGGGACGGACCTACGAGCAGTACTTC. It encodes CASSKVNPQPGRTYEQYF.

This clonotype appeared a few times. The chain is built from TRBV29-1 and TRBJ1-1, with D uncertain. The germline CDR1 and CDR2 sequences are SQVTM and ANQGSEA. Trimming removed 2 bases at V and 1 base at J, with 5 bases between. The CDR3 length is 12 residues. CDR3 DNA: TGCAGCGTTGAATCAGCGAACACTGAAGCTTTCTTT. Encoded protein: CSVESANTEAFF.

There are a few counts of this clonotype. The chain carries TRBV7-2 and TRBJ2-1; a possible D gene is TRBD2 (5 bases). CDR3 length: 12 amino acids. Trimming took 5 bases from V and 9 from J, leaving 11 bases between them. From germline, CDR1 is SGHTA and CDR2 FQGNSA. The chain's CDR3 is CASSLRGGEQFF. CDR3 DNA: TGTGCCAGCAGCCTGCGTGGAGGTGAGCAGTTCTTC. The full variable domain, with the rest looked up from reference TRBV7-2 and TRBJ2-1, is GAGVSQSPSNKVTEKGKDVELRCDPISGHTALYWYRQSLGQGLEFLIYFQGNSAPDKSGLPSDRFSAERTGGSVSTLTIQRTQQEDSAVYLCASSLRGGEQFFGPGTRLTVL.

This clonotype showed up just a few times. This chain connects TRBV4-2 to TRBJ1-4; D is unresolved. The V and J ends lost 0 bases and 7 bases respectively, with 12 bases between them. The CDR3 is 15 amino acids. CDR1 is LGHNA, CDR2 YNFKEQ, per germline. Here the CDR3 reads CASSQDLGRSEKLFF. CDR3 DNA: TGTGCCAGCAGCCAAGATCTGGGGAGGAGTGAAAAACTGTTTTTT.

The CDR3 nucleotides are TGTGCCAGCTCACCAAGTCCCCTCGGGACCCAGTACTTC. This gives the protein CASSPSPLGTQYF. V usage is TRBV18 and J usage is TRBJ2-5; no clear D gene. Germline V gene lookup returns CDR1 KGHSH and CDR2 LQKENI. CDR3 size: 13 residues. V lost 2 bases and J 7 bases, leaving 11 bases between the germline ends.

In its sample, this clonotype was seen a few times. For the CDR3, the DNA is TGCAGTGCGAAGCCGGGACAGGGCCCAGCTAACTATGGCTACACCTTC. This encodes CSAKPGQGPANYGYTF. V gene TRBV20-1 combines with J gene TRBJ1-2; TRBD1 aligns across 9 bases. The V gene's germline CDR1 is DFQATT and CDR2 SNEGSKA (reference sequence). The CDR3 has 16 residues. V was clipped by 6 bases and J by 0 bases; unmatched bases: 11.

This clonotype was recorded a few times. The chain links TRBV6-2 or TRBV6-3 to TRBJ1-1, with a weak D call TRBD1 (5 bases). Germline assignment: CDR1 MNHEY and CDR2 SVGEGT. With 4 bases removed from V and 1 base from J, the gap between germline ends came to 10 bases. The CDR3 spans 14 residues. CDR3 coding DNA: TGTGCCAGCAGTTCTCCAGGGTGGAACACTGAAGCTTTCTTT. It is translated as CASSSPGWNTEAFF.

Written as DNA, the CDR3 is TGTGCCAGCAAGGGTCTGACGGCCAAAAACATTCAGTACTTC. Protein product: CASKGLTAKNIQYF. V gene TRBV6-1 combines with J gene TRBJ2-4; D is ambiguous. Germline lookup yields CDR1 MNHNS and CDR2 SASEGT. This CDR3 spans 14 amino acids. Trimming pared 7 bases from V and 1 base from J, leaving 11 bases between.

The chain carries TRBV20-1 and TRBJ2-7; D is uncertain. Germline V CDR1 and CDR2: DFQATT, SNEGSKA (reference sequence). The germline V and J ends were trimmed by 3 bases and 3 bases, with 6 bases remaining between them. The CDR3 totals 11 residues. CDR3 protein: CSASANYEQYF. The CDR3 DNA sequence: TGCAGTGCTAGTGCGAACTACGAGCAGTACTTC.

This clonotype was counted only a few times. The chain has TRBV28 and TRBJ2-7, with D hard to call. The V gene's germline CDR1 is MDHEN and CDR2 SYDVKM. This CDR3 comprises 13 residues. V dropped 4 bases and J dropped 6 bases, with 13 bases sitting between them. This CDR3 is CASSSHSSLEQYF. The CDR3, as DNA: TGTGCCAGCAGTTCCCATTCTTCACTCGAGCAGTACTTC. The full variable domain, its missing parts supplied by reference TRBV28 and TRBJ2-7, is DVKVTQSSRYLVKRTGEKVFLECVQDMDHENMFWYRQDPGLGLRLIYFSYDVKMKEKGDIPEGYSVSREKKERFSLILESASTNQTSMYLCASSSHSSLEQYFGPGTRLTVT.

This clonotype was counted ten times or more. The rearrangement links TRBV7-2 to TRBJ2-1, with 9 bases matching TRBD2. V trimming: 6 bases; J trimming: 3 bases; junction bases outside the gene matches: 6. Germline V gene sequence: CDR1 SGHTA, CDR2 FQGNSA. This CDR3 contains 15 residues. The CDR3 loop is CASRKLAGFYNEQFF. The CDR3 nucleotides read TGTGCCAGCAGGAAACTAGCGGGTTTCTACAATGAGCAGTTCTTC.

V gene TRBV12-3 or TRBV12-4 combines with J gene TRBJ1-5, with 8 nucleotides matching TRBD1. After removal of 4 bases from V and 4 bases from J, the junction contained 9 bases not matched to a gene. The length of the CDR3 is 16 residues. This CDR3 reads CASSSPGQGANQPQHF. The DNA for the CDR3 is TGTGCCAGCAGTTCCCCGGGGCAGGGGGCGAATCAGCCCCAGCATTTT.

This clonotype was observed a few times. The chain carries TRBV10-3 and TRBJ2-1, with D possibly called TRBD1 or TRBD2 (5 bases each). CDR1 and CDR2 (germline): ENHRY, SYGVKD. V dropped 6 bases and J dropped 5 bases, with 14 bases sitting between them. This CDR3 is 14 amino acids long. The DNA of the CDR3 is TGTGCCATCAGCTCTGGGGGTTATGACAATGAGCAGTTCTTC. Amino acids: CAISSGGYDNEQFF.

This clonotype came up a few times. The CDR3 coding sequence is TGTGCCATACGGGCGGTCAAGGGAGGTACAGATACGCAGTATTTT. It yields the protein CAIRAVKGGTDTQYF. The chain employs TRBV10-3 and TRBJ2-3; tentative D call: TRBD2 (6 bases). V lost 9 bases to trimming and J lost 3 bases, with 19 bases between them. The CDR3 runs 15 residues. Germline assignment: CDR1 ENHRY and CDR2 SYGVKD.

This chain joins TRBV6-9 and TRBJ2-1; D not certain. Looked up from germline, CDR1 is MNHGY and CDR2 is SVAAGI. The CDR3 spans 8 residues. With 6 bases removed from V and 15 bases from J, the gap between germline ends came to 6 bases. The CDR3 protein is CASRYWFF. CDR3 bases: TGTGCCAGCAGATACTGGTTCTTC.

The table lists this clonotype with a few counts. The chain uses TRBV12-3 or TRBV12-4 and TRBJ2-4, with D tentatively TRBD2 (5 bases). This CDR3 is built from 12 residues. Trimming left V 1 base short and J 7 bases short, with 5 bases between. The CDR3 here is CASSLGRNIQYF. The CDR3 DNA reads as TGTGCCAGCAGTTTAGGGAGGAACATTCAGTACTTC.

The chain is built from TRBV7-9 and TRBJ2-7; 7 positions agree with TRBD1. CDR1 and CDR2 (germline): SEHNR, FQNEAQ (reference sequence). V shed 5 bases and J 2 bases; nucleotides not matched to a gene: 9. The CDR3 has 15 residues. CDR3 in DNA: TGTGCCAGCAGCCTAGGACAGGCACCCCCCTACGAGCAGTACTTC. The encoded protein is CASSLGQAPPYEQYF.

The J gene is TRBJ1-1, the V gene TRBV7-2; weak D call: TRBD1 (6 bases). In germline, CDR1 is SGHTA, CDR2 FQGNSA. The V end lost 5 bases, the J end lost 6 bases, and 16 bases lay between the germline ends. This CDR3 is built from 14 residues. This CDR3 is CASSPFTGIAEAFF. CDR3 DNA sequence: TGTGCCAGCAGCCCCTTCACAGGGATCGCTGAAGCTTTCTTT.

The chain has TRBV6-5 and TRBJ1-1, with D maybe TRBD1 (6 bases). Germline V gene lookup returns CDR1 MNHEY and CDR2 SVGAGI. Trimming removed 4 bases from V and 4 bases from J, with 25 bases in between. The CDR3 is made up of 18 amino acids. CDR3: CASSSAGWGADRPTEAFF. As DNA, the CDR3 is TGTGCCAGCAGTTCCGCCGGGTGGGGGGCTGACCGCCCCACTGAAGCTTTCTTT.

This clonotype was counted many times. This chain's CDR3 is CASITESGSGANVLTF. The CDR3 coding sequence is TGTGCCAGCATTACGGAATCTGGATCTGGGGCCAACGTCCTGACTTTC. The chain recombines TRBV6-1 with TRBJ2-6; the D is unclear. The CDR3 has 16 residues. CDR1 MNHNS and CDR2 SASEGT come from the germline V gene. Trimming shortened V by 7 bases and J by 1 base, and 14 bases separated the two germline ends.

This clonotype was counted ten times or more. The chain couples TRBV3-1 to TRBJ1-6; D ambiguous. The CDR3 is 15 residues long. Germline V gene data show CDR1 as LGHDT and CDR2 as YNNKEL (reference sequence). V was shortened by 4 bases and J by 7 bases, with 14 bases between the two germline ends. The CDR3 nucleotides are TGTGCCAGCAGCCGGTTAGATGACGGGAATTCACCCCTCCACTTT. Encoded protein: CASSRLDDGNSPLHF.